This is a list of T cell receptor beta chains from one sample in a study of molecular identifiers for immune sequencing clone quantification. TCRdb reanalysed the PCR reads using MiXCR and keeps one entry per CDR3 protein. The sample has roughly 90,000 distinct CDR3 sequences, 19% seen once; the top ten hold roughly 0.8%. Sequenced sample: naive CD8+ T cells from blood, with Jurkat cell RNA spiked in. The receptors were sampled from a human donor in good health. Some libraries in this study had Jurkat cell RNA spiked in. The CDR3 runs from the conserved cysteine through the conserved F or W. A D gene is named only where the DNA matches it firmly. Clone size is stated in some rows and not others, as once, few, many or a class when expanded.

D: TRBD1
V: TRBV27
J: TRBJ2-7
size: many
DNA: TGTGCCAGCAACAACCGGGACAGGGGGGGCCACGAGCAGTACTTC
CDR3: CASNNRDRGGHEQYF

D: TRBD2
V: TRBV5-6
J: TRBJ2-7
size: NA
DNA: TGTGCCAGCAGCTGGGGAGGGGTGAACTACGAGCAGTACTTC
CDR3: CASSWGGVNYEQYF

D: TRBD2
V: TRBV11-2
J: TRBJ2-1
size: many
DNA: TGTGCCAGCAGCTTAGGAGGGACTAGCGTTTACAATGAGCAGTTCTTC
CDR3: CASSLGGTSVYNEQFF

D: TRBD2
V: TRBV7-9
J: TRBJ2-7
size: many
DNA: TGTGCCAGCAGCTTAGGGCTCAGCGGGGACTCCTACGAGCAGTACTTC
CDR3: CASSLGLSGDSYEQYF

D: NA
V: TRBV12-3/TRBV12-4
J: TRBJ1-5
size: many
DNA: TGTGCCAGCAGTTTAGTTGGTGGAAATCAGCCCCAGCATTTT
CDR3: CASSLVGGNQPQHF

D: TRBD1
V: TRBV7-9
J: TRBJ1-5
size: many
DNA: TGTGCCAGCAGCTACGACAGGGAGGGGTGGCAGCCCCAGCATTTT
CDR3: CASSYDREGWQPQHF

D: NA
V: TRBV7-9
J: TRBJ2-2
size: many
DNA: TGTGCCAGCAGCCCCCGCTCGCTGGTGAACACCGGGGAGCTGTTTTTT
CDR3: CASSPRSLVNTGELFF

D: TRBD1
V: TRBV7-9
J: TRBJ2-6
size: many
DNA: TGTGCCAGCAGCTTAGCGACAGGGGGTTTGGCCAACGTCCTGACTTTC
CDR3: CASSLATGGLANVLTF

D: NA
V: TRBV7-9
J: TRBJ2-4
size: NA
DNA: TGTGCCAGCAGCTCAACAGGAGTAGCCAAAAACATTCAGTACTTC
CDR3: CASSSTGVAKNIQYF

D: TRBD1
V: TRBV13
J: TRBJ2-7
size: many
DNA: TGTGCCAGCAGCCTTTTTACAGGGGCCTACGAGCAGTACTTC
CDR3: CASSLFTGAYEQYF

D: NA
V: TRBV3-1
J: TRBJ1-5
size: many
DNA: TGTGCCAGCAGCCAAGATTGGGCAGGGCCAAGCAATCAGCCCCAGCATTTT
CDR3: CASSQDWAGPSNQPQHF

D: NA
V: TRBV12-3/TRBV12-4
J: TRBJ2-7
size: few
DNA: TGTGCCAGCAGTTGGGACGGGGGCTACGAGCAGTACTTC
CDR3: CASSWDGGYEQYF

D: NA
V: TRBV4-3
J: TRBJ2-2
size: many
DNA: TGCGCCAGCAGCCAACGCGTACAGGATTACACCGGGGAGCTGTTTTTT
CDR3: CASSQRVQDYTGELFF

D: NA
V: TRBV29-1
J: TRBJ1-2
size: many
DNA: TGCAGCGTTGTTCACGGTTACGGCTACACCTTC
CDR3: CSVVHGYGYTF

D: TRBD2
V: TRBV20-1
J: TRBJ2-7
size: many
DNA: TGCAGTGCTAGAGATCTCTTGGCTAGCGGGGACTACGAGCAGTACTTC
CDR3: CSARDLLASGDYEQYF

D: NA
V: TRBV12-3/TRBV12-4
J: TRBJ2-2
size: many
DNA: TGTGCCAGCAGTTTTCATGGCACAAGCGTAACCGGGGAGCTGTTTTTT
CDR3: CASSFHGTSVTGELFF

D: NA
V: TRBV10-2
J: TRBJ1-1
size: few
DNA: TGCGCCAGCAGGAGGGGGGACGGCTTGAACACTGAAGCTTTCTTT
CDR3: CASRRGDGLNTEAFF

D: NA
V: TRBV14
J: TRBJ2-7
size: many
DNA: TGTGCCAGCTCCGAATTGTTGAGCTCCTACGAGCAGTACTTC
CDR3: CASSELLSSYEQYF

D: NA
V: TRBV12-3/TRBV12-4
J: TRBJ1-1
size: many
DNA: TGTGCCAGCAGGGATCCGGGGAATGAAGCTTTCTTT
CDR3: CASRDPGNEAFF

D: TRBD2
V: TRBV29-1
J: TRBJ2-1
size: many
DNA: TGCAGCGTGACTAGCGGATCCTACAATGAGCAGTTCTTC
CDR3: CSVTSGSYNEQFF

D: NA
V: TRBV12-3/TRBV12-4
J: TRBJ1-5
size: many
DNA: TGTGCCAGCAGTCCGGCGTGGGGGGGCGGGCAGCCCCAGCATTTT
CDR3: CASSPAWGGGQPQHF

D: TRBD2
V: TRBV7-9
J: TRBJ2-7
size: many
DNA: TGTGCCAGCAGCCCAAAGACTAGCCACGAGCAGTACTTC
CDR3: CASSPKTSHEQYF

D: TRBD1
V: TRBV19
J: TRBJ2-7
size: many
DNA: TGTGCCAGTAGTATTTTTTTTGTGGGGACAGAGAGCCCCTACGAGCAGTACTTC
CDR3: CASSIFFVGTESPYEQYF

D: TRBD1
V: TRBV29-1
J: TRBJ2-7
size: many
DNA: TGCAGCGTTGCTACCGGGACAGGGTCCTACGAGCAGTACTTC
CDR3: CSVATGTGSYEQYF

D: NA
V: TRBV20-1
J: TRBJ2-2
size: many
DNA: TGCAGTGCTAGGGACCCCGGGGGGCAGCTCACCGGGGAGCTGTTTTTT
CDR3: CSARDPGGQLTGELFF

D: NA
V: TRBV7-2
J: TRBJ1-5
size: few
DNA: TGTGCCAGCAGCCCCTGGGGGGCGGATAATCAGCCCCAGCATTTT
CDR3: CASSPWGADNQPQHF

D: NA
V: TRBV7-6
J: TRBJ2-3
size: many
DNA: TGTGCCAGCAGCTTAGGATTTCCTAGAGATACGCAGTATTTT
CDR3: CASSLGFPRDTQYF

D: TRBD2
V: TRBV4-2
J: TRBJ2-1
size: NA
DNA: TGTGCCAGCAGCCAAGATGAGTCTAGCGGGAAGAATGAGCAGTTCTTC
CDR3: CASSQDESSGKNEQFF

D: NA
V: TRBV19
J: TRBJ2-6
size: many
DNA: TGTGCCAGTAGTCAGAGATCTGGGGCCAACGTCCTGACTTTC
CDR3: CASSQRSGANVLTF

D: TRBD2
V: TRBV5-1
J: TRBJ2-1
size: many
DNA: TGCGCCAGCAGCTGGACTAGCGGGAGGGCCTCTTACAATGAGCAGTTCTTC
CDR3: CASSWTSGRASYNEQFF

D: NA
V: TRBV7-2
J: TRBJ2-1
size: many
DNA: TGTGCCAGCAGCTCATTCCCTGCGGGATACAATGAGCAGTTCTTC
CDR3: CASSSFPAGYNEQFF

D: TRBD1
V: TRBV27
J: TRBJ2-7
size: NA
DNA: TGTGCCAGCAGTGTAACAGGGGGAGAGCAGTACTTC
CDR3: CASSVTGGEQYF

D: TRBD2
V: TRBV20-1
J: TRBJ2-2
size: many
DNA: TGCAGTGCTAGGGGACTAGCGGGAGGGCCGACCGGGGAGCTGTTTTTT
CDR3: CSARGLAGGPTGELFF

D: TRBD1
V: TRBV6-2/TRBV6-3
J: TRBJ1-6
size: NA
DNA: TGTGCCAGCAGACCGGGACAGGGGACTTCACCCCTCCACTTT
CDR3: CASRPGQGTSPLHF

D: TRBD1
V: TRBV6-4
J: TRBJ2-6
size: many
DNA: TGTGCCAGCACCCCCACAGGGGGAAGATACTCTGGGGCCAACGTCCTGACTTTC
CDR3: CASTPTGGRYSGANVLTF

D: TRBD1
V: TRBV9
J: TRBJ1-3
size: many
DNA: TGTGCCAGCAGCGGGCAGGGGGCCTCTGGAAACACCATATATTTT
CDR3: CASSGQGASGNTIYF

D: NA
V: TRBV7-9
J: TRBJ1-4
size: many
DNA: TGTGCCAGCAGCTTCGCTCTGGAAAAACTGTTTTTT
CDR3: CASSFALEKLFF

D: NA
V: TRBV20-1
J: TRBJ1-5
size: many
DNA: TGCAGTGCCTCAGAGGAGTGGCGGGAAGGATATCTCGATCAGCCCCAGCATTTT
CDR3: CSASEEWREGYLDQPQHF

D: TRBD2
V: TRBV20-1
J: TRBJ2-3
size: many
DNA: TGCAGTGCCCCACGGCGGGGGGCTAACACAGATACGCAGTATTTT
CDR3: CSAPRRGANTDTQYF

D: NA
V: TRBV20-1
J: TRBJ1-1
size: many
DNA: TGCAGTGCTATTCCGTCCGAGAACACTGAAGCTTTCTTT
CDR3: CSAIPSENTEAFF

D: TRBD2
V: TRBV28
J: TRBJ2-7
size: many
DNA: TGTGCCAGCAGTTTACTCGAGGGACCCGCGGGGGACGAGCAGTACTTC
CDR3: CASSLLEGPAGDEQYF

D: TRBD1
V: TRBV20-1
J: TRBJ2-3
size: few
DNA: TGCAGTGCTGGCTCCCCGGGACAGGGAAGCCCAGATACGCAGTATTTT
CDR3: CSAGSPGQGSPDTQYF